This entry lists 31 T cell receptor beta chains sequenced from one sample in a study of blood T cell repertoires in COVID-19. Measured with immunoSEQ multiplex PCR; TCRdb has only the in-frame clones, and not every one. Of under 150,000 clones listed, almost 85% are singletons. Sample: peripheral blood. The receptors originated from a human donor in a cohort sampled during active COVID-19.

V usage is TRBV7-9 and J usage is TRBJ2-1; 10 positions match TRBD2. This CDR3 comprises 19 residues. With V trimmed by 0 bases and J by 5 bases, 13 bases remained unmatched. The germline V gene encodes CDR1 SEHNR and CDR2 FQNEAQ (reference sequence). The CDR3 loop reads CASSLATGLLAGADNEQFF. CDR3 sequence (DNA): TGTGCCAGCAGCTTAGCGACGGGCCTTCTAGCGGGGGCCGACAATGAGCAGTTCTTC.

The CDR3 nucleotides are TGTGCCAGCAGCTCGTGGGGAGCGGAAACAGATACGCAGTATTTT. As protein: CASSSWGAETDTQYF. The chain links TRBV5-4 to TRBJ2-3, with D perhaps TRBD2 (5 bases). The CDR3 extends over 15 amino acids. V was cut by 3 bases and J by 3 bases, with 14 bases left in between. CDR1 is SGHNT and CDR2 is YYREEE in the germline V gene (reference sequence).

This clone was recorded once. V is TRBV6-1 and J is TRBJ2-1; 10 bases are shared with TRBD2. This CDR3 is built from 14 residues. Germline loops: CDR1 MNHNS, CDR2 SASEGT. V was pared by 3 bases and J by 7 bases, with 3 bases of the junction left unmatched. The DNA for the CDR3 is TGTGCCAGCAGTGACGTACTAGCGGGGAATGAGCAGTTCTTC. Translated, it gives CASSDVLAGNEQFF.

V gene TRBV2 combines with J gene TRBJ2-2; D remains unclear. Germline V CDR1 and CDR2: SNHLY, FYNNEI. V was clipped by 7 bases and J by 0 bases, with 12 bases between them. The CDR3 runs to 15 residues. The CDR3 sequence is CASTRTEPNTGELFF. CDR3 coding DNA: TGTGCCAGCACGCGAACGGAGCCGAACACCGGGGAGCTGTTTTTT.

This chain connects TRBV19 to TRBJ2-7, with a weak D call TRBD1 (6 bases). V was clipped by 5 bases and J by 6 bases, with 14 bases between them. This CDR3 comprises 13 residues. The germline V gene has CDR1 LNHDA and CDR2 SQIVND (reference sequence). The CDR3 DNA reads as TGTGCCAGTAGTCAACAGGGAAGGAGCGAGCAGTACTTC. Protein: CASSQQGRSEQYF.

CDR3 DNA: TGCGCCAGCAGAACGCAATCGACAGGGTTGAGTGGCTACACCTTC. Its protein is CASRTQSTGLSGYTF. The chain couples TRBV5-1 to TRBJ1-2; 7 bases are shared with TRBD1. The CDR3 spans 15 residues. The J segment lost 7 bases and the V segment lost 5 bases, leaving 14 bases of the junction unmatched. Germline values: CDR1 SGHRS, CDR2 YFSETQ.

The chain couples TRBV5-1 to TRBJ1-4; a possible D gene is TRBD1 (5 bases). The CDR3 runs 18 residues. V lost 3 bases and J 2 bases, leaving 20 bases between the germline ends. In germline, CDR1 is SGHRS, CDR2 YFSETQ. This chain's CDR3 is CASSSYPAPQETNEKLFF. The CDR3 bases are TGCGCCAGCAGCTCTTATCCGGCCCCACAGGAGACTAATGAAAAACTGTTTTTT.

This rearrangement joins TRBV5-1 to TRBJ1-2; 8 positions match TRBD1. The germline V gene has CDR1 SGHRS and CDR2 YFSETQ. This CDR3 is built from 16 residues. Trimming at V came to 4 bases and at J to 5 bases, leaving 13 bases not matched to a gene. CDR3 loop: CASSAADRGGGYGYTF. The CDR3 region has the DNA TGCGCCAGCAGCGCGGCAGACAGGGGAGGAGGGTATGGCTACACCTTC.

This clone was seen once. V gene TRBV6-5 combines with J gene TRBJ2-1, with a weak D call TRBD2 (5 bases). The CDR3 is 15 residues long. Germline CDR1 reads MNHEY; CDR2 reads SVGAGI. V gave up 9 bases and J gave up 6 bases, with 21 bases separating them. This CDR3 reads CASEMEALTSNEQFF. In DNA form, the CDR3 reads TGTGCCAGTGAAATGGAGGCCCTCACATCCAATGAGCAGTTCTTC.

The chain is built from TRBV6-5 and TRBJ2-7, with TRBD1 identical over 7 bases. CDR3 length equals 14 residues. Germline CDR1 and CDR2: MNHEY and SVGAGI. The junction had 9 bases not matched to a gene; V was cut back by 5 bases and J by 5 bases. CDR3 region: CASSRNRGRNEQYF. Written as DNA, the CDR3 is TGTGCCAGCAGTAGGAACAGGGGAAGGAACGAGCAGTACTTC.

The chain combines TRBV7-2 with TRBJ2-2; no clear D. Looked up from germline, CDR1 is SGHTA and CDR2 is FQGNSA. With 4 bases removed from V and 7 bases from J, the gap between germline ends came to 7 bases. This CDR3 comprises 12 residues. CDR3 amino acids: CASSSYFGELFF. The CDR3 DNA reads TGTGCCAGCAGCTCCTACTTCGGGGAGCTGTTTTTT.

The chain joins TRBV5-1 to TRBJ2-3, with a weak D call TRBD1 (5 bases). The CDR3 contains 14 residues. Germline V gene lookup returns CDR1 SGHRS and CDR2 YFSETQ. V shed 4 bases and J shed 5 bases, with 14 bases lying between them. CDR3 sequence: CASSAPDMGDTQYF. DNA of the CDR3: TGCGCCAGCAGCGCACCGGACATGGGAGATACGCAGTATTTT.

The rearrangement links TRBV21-1 to TRBJ2-7; the table's D call of TRBD1 was not tested on the DNA. TRBV21-1 is a known pseudogene. The CDR3 is 12 amino acids. The CDR3, as DNA: TGTGCCAGGGATCAGGGTTACTACGAGCAGTACTTC. Protein product: CARDQGYYEQYF.

This chain uses TRBV19 with TRBJ1-1; D is uncertain. This CDR3 contains 16 residues. Between the trimmed V and J ends, which lost 4 bases and 1 base, there was a span of 16 bases. The germline V gene encodes CDR1 LNHDA and CDR2 SQIVND (reference sequence). The CDR3: CASSTPPRRQNTEAFF. CDR3 in DNA: TGTGCCAGTAGTACGCCACCGAGGAGGCAGAACACTGAAGCTTTCTTT.

CDR3 sequence reads: CASRPRGEPYEQYF. The DNA of the CDR3 is TGTGCCAGCAGGCCGCGGGGGGAGCCCTACGAGCAGTACTTC. The chain uses TRBV5-6 and TRBJ2-7; TRBD2 aligns across 8 bases. Germline CDR1 is SGHDT and CDR2 is YYEEEE. This CDR3 is 14 amino acids long. V gave up 5 bases and J gave up 2 bases; unmatched junction bases: 6.

This chain uses TRBV25-1 with TRBJ2-3; 8 bases are shared with TRBD2. The CDR3 consists of 13 residues. The ends lost 6 bases at V and 4 bases at J; junction bases unmatched: 3. Germline V CDR1 and CDR2: MGHDK, SYGVNS. CDR3 amino acids: CASSGGEADTQYF. CDR3 in DNA: TGTGCCAGCAGCGGGGGGGAGGCAGATACGCAGTATTTT. Variable domain in full (rest from reference TRBV25-1 and TRBJ2-3): EADIYQTPRYLVIGTGKKITLECSQTMGHDKMYWYQQDPGMELHLIHYSYGVNSTEKGDLSSESTVSRIRTEHFPLTLESARPSHTSQYLCASSGGEADTQYFGPGTRLTVL.

The sample holds a few counts of this clone. The genes are TRBV2 and TRBJ2-1; perhaps TRBD1 as D (5 bases). The CDR3 totals 15 residues. Germline CDR1 reads SNHLY; CDR2 reads FYNNEI. Trimming shortened V by 5 bases and J by 4 bases, and 15 bases separated the two germline ends. CDR3 amino acids: CASSIQGRVYNEQFF. DNA for the CDR3: TGTGCCAGCAGTATTCAGGGAAGGGTTTACAATGAGCAGTTCTTC.

The chain recombines TRBV5-1 with TRBJ2-1, with 12 bases that match TRBD2. CDR1 and CDR2 (germline): SGHRS, YFSETQ. The CDR3 is 17 residues long. Unmatched junction bases numbered 11, after V lost 3 bases and J lost 7 bases. CDR3 sequence reads: CASSSLLAGGRLNEQFF. CDR3 coding DNA: TGCGCCAGCAGCTCCCTCCTAGCGGGGGGGCGCCTGAATGAGCAGTTCTTC.

Ten or more counts support this clone. The V gene is TRBV4-1, the J gene TRBJ2-2, with TRBD2 matching 9 bases. The CDR3 loop spans 20 amino acids. J was trimmed by 3 bases and V by 1 base; bases with no gene match: 15. The V gene's germline CDR1 is MGHRA and CDR2 YSYEKL. The CDR3 region has the DNA TGCGCCAGCAGCCAAGTGGCGGGGGGGCTAGGGATAGGGCACACCGGGGAGCTGTTTTTT. Translation: CASSQVAGGLGIGHTGELFF.

This chain joins TRBV14 and TRBJ2-1; TRBD2 matches at 13 bases. The CDR3 loop spans 18 amino acids. V lost 1 base, J lost 6 bases, and 9 bases stayed unmatched. Germline CDR1 is SGHDN and CDR2 is FVKESK. The CDR3 nucleotides read TGTGCCAGCAGCCAAGCTCCGTTCGGGACTAGCGGGGTCAATGAGCAGTTCTTC. Translation gives CASSQAPFGTSGVNEQFF.

The gene calls are TRBV5-1 and TRBJ1-6; D is perhaps TRBD1 (6 bases). This CDR3 is 14 amino acids long. V lost 0 bases, J lost 6 bases, and 7 bases lay in between. Germline CDR1 and CDR2: SGHRS and YFSETQ. The CDR3 is CASSLGTVNSPLHF. The CDR3 DNA follows: TGCGCCAGCAGCTTGGGGACAGTTAATTCACCCCTCCACTTT.

The CDR3 sequence: CASSQPDTATNEKLFF. In DNA, the CDR3 is TGTGCCAGCAGCCAACCCGACACCGCAACTAATGAAAAACTGTTTTTT. The V and J genes are TRBV3-1 (or the pseudogene TRBV3-2) and TRBJ1-4; no clear D. The CDR3 totals 16 residues. V was cut by 2 bases and J by 0 bases, with 10 bases left in between. Germline V gene data show CDR1 as LGHDT and CDR2 as YNNKEL (reference sequence).

The chain has TRBV6-5 and TRBJ1-4; D remains ambiguous. Trimming left V 6 bases short and J 8 bases short, with 13 bases between. CDR1 and CDR2 from the germline V gene are MNHEY and SVGAGI. This CDR3 contains 13 residues. CDR3 bases: TGTGCCAGCAGGGAGAGTACGGCCGAAAAACTGTTTTTT. Protein product: CASRESTAEKLFF.

This sequence joins TRBV19 and TRBJ1-3, with D perhaps TRBD1 (5 bases). Per the germline V gene, CDR1 is LNHDA and CDR2 is SQIVND (reference sequence). Between the trimmed V and J ends, which lost 5 bases and 5 bases, there was a span of 10 bases. The CDR3 length is 13 residues. The CDR3 is CASSSTDRNTIYF. CDR3 DNA: TGTGCCAGTAGTTCGACGGACAGAAACACCATATATTTT.

As concerns this clone: One end of the junction fails to match germline, which may point to a read error. This rearrangement joins TRBV9 to TRBJ2-7; D perhaps matches TRBD2 (6 bases). The germline gives CDR1 SGDLS, CDR2 YYNGEE. CDR3 length: 13 amino acids. The CDR3 reads CASSVEGPGLPRF. The CDR3 DNA is TGTGCCAGCAGCGTAGAGGGGCCGGGACTTCCCCGATTC. The variable domain in full, with the rest retrieved from reference TRBV9 and TRBJ2-7, is DSGVTQTPKHLITATGQRVTLRCSPRSGDLSVYWYQQSLDQGLQFLIQYYNGEERAKGNILERFSAQQFPDLHSELNLSSLELGDSALYFCASSVEGPGLPRFGPGTRLTVT.

This sequence joins TRBV6-5 and TRBJ1-1; 7 nucleotides line up with TRBD1. After removal of 6 bases from V and 4 bases from J, the junction contained 5 bases not matched to a gene. Looked up from germline, CDR1 is MNHEY and CDR2 is SVGAGI. The CDR3 runs to 13 residues. The CDR3 coding sequence is TGTGCCAGCAGCCAGGGACAGAGCACTGAAGCTTTCTTT. Its translation is CASSQGQSTEAFF.

The chain combines TRBV6-5 with TRBJ1-4; D call uncertain. Between the trimmed V and J ends, which lost 6 bases and 0 bases, there was a span of 8 bases. CDR3 length equals 14 residues. The germline V gene has CDR1 MNHEY and CDR2 SVGAGI. CDR3 DNA: TGTGCCAGCAGCGTTCTAGCAACTAATGAAAAACTGTTTTTT. Translation: CASSVLATNEKLFF.

The CDR3 reads CASSLDRRRSSGNTIYF. The CDR3 DNA is TGTGCCAGCAGCTTAGATCGTCGCAGGTCCTCTGGAAACACCATATATTTT. The J gene is TRBJ1-3, the V gene TRBV11-2, with D unclear. The CDR3 length is 17 residues. From germline, CDR1 is SGHAT and CDR2 FQNNGV. Trimming removed 0 bases from V and 0 bases from J, with 12 bases in between.

CDR3 protein: CASSQETGGYTF. The CDR3 DNA follows: TGTGCCAGCAGCCAAGAAACCGGGGGCTACACCTTC. The chain is built from TRBV3-1 (or the pseudogene TRBV3-2) and TRBJ1-2, with D hard to call. The CDR3 extends over 12 amino acids. Germline CDR1 LGHDT, CDR2 YNNKEL (reference sequence). Trimming shortened V by 0 bases and J by 8 bases, and 7 bases separated the two germline ends.

The chain carries TRBV5-4 and TRBJ2-3; TRBD1 aligns across 9 bases. Looked up from germline, CDR1 is SGHNT and CDR2 is YYREEE (reference sequence). The CDR3 spans 18 residues. V was pared by 4 bases and J by 2 bases, with 14 bases of the junction left unmatched. The CDR3, as DNA: TGTGCCAGCAGCCTCGACAGGGGGAACATCAATTCCACAGATACGCAGTATTTT. Its protein is CASSLDRGNINSTDTQYF.

This clone came up a few times. The gene calls are TRBV2 and TRBJ1-1, with D perhaps matching TRBD1 (5 bases). With 8 bases removed from V and 6 bases from J, the gap between germline ends came to 13 bases. This CDR3 has 12 residues. Germline V gene lookup returns CDR1 SNHLY and CDR2 FYNNEI. As DNA, the CDR3 is TGTGCCAGCGAAGGTACCAGGGCTGAAGCTTTCTTT. Residues: CASEGTRAEAFF.